This T cell receptor (beta chain) was sequenced for a study of technical replicates of blood from several donors (dated by TCRdb to the late 2010s). The germline V gene (reference sequence) supplies CDR1 PRHDT and CDR2 FYEKMQ. The CDR3 measures 13 amino acids from cysteine to phenylalanine. Just CDR3 DNA is preserved here, 39 bases in frame from base 1. The junction shows trimming of 6 bases on V and 2 bases on J, plus 7 bases between the germline ends. Regarding this clone: The antigen it binds to is not known. Base qualities are not provided; no much larger clone lies one nucleotide away.

Library construction relied on the immunoSEQ multiplex PCR assay. As stored in TCRdb, this immuneACCESS dataset retains in-frame rearrangements with V and J assigned. A fraction of the clones does not appear; measured against another copy, unresolved V genes explain less than half of the discrepancy, and the remainder lacks a known reason. This sample has about 62,000 clones in its table, and 87% of those were observed once. Roughly 5.6% of the sample lies in the top ten. Sequenced sample: PBMCs. This TCR was sampled from a human donor in good health. Some clones in this sample may be carry-over from other donors' samples. The chain couples TRBV13 to TRBJ2-2, and possibly TRBD2, on 5 matching bases. The CDR3 protein sequence reads: CASSRTNTGELFF. The nucleotide sequence reads TGTGCCAGCAGTCGGACTAACACCGGGGAGCTGTTTTTT.